The following is a T cell receptor (beta chain) sequence with its context. What it binds is not known. This CDR3 comprises 18 residues. The ends lost 5 bases at V and 0 bases at J; junction bases unmatched: 6. Germline loops: CDR1 SGHTA, CDR2 FQGNSA. The source of roughly 1.9 micrograms of genomic DNA for TCR beta libraries was cryopreserved PBMCs. These data are taken from a study of cytotoxic CD8 clonotypes in ibrutinib-treated CLL. Study outcomes and limitations: Clonality rose at ibrutinib response, held steady in sustained remission, and fell toward baseline at progression. Public clonotypes showed up rarely, and on treatment they shrank or held steady.

Profiling relied on immunoSEQ multiplex PCR, and the TCRdb table lists in-frame clones only, not all of them. There are over 100,000 clones in the sample; 80% to 90% occur only once, and roughly 1.9% lies in the top ten. The chain employs TRBV7-2 and TRBJ2-3, with 15 nucleotides matching TRBD2. The sample was PBMCs, taken after 24 months of ibrutinib treatment. The sequence was obtained from a human donor with chronic lymphocytic leukemia. The CDR3 DNA follows: TGTGCCAGCAGCCCCGGGACTAGCGGGAGGTCTAGCACAGATACGCAGTATTTT. Its translation is CASSPGTSGRSSTDTQYF.